Following are 24 T cell receptor beta chains from one sample sequenced in a study of CD8 T cells in ankylosing spondylitis. TCRdb processed the 5' RACE reads anew with MiXCR; each CDR3 protein has one entry. This sample yields about 39,000 distinct CDR3 sequences, of which under 13% are seen a single time; 16% belongs to the top ten. Sequenced: blood, either unsorted or a sorted T cell fraction (not recorded which). The receptors were gathered from a male donor with ankylosing spondylitis or in good health (not recorded which).

This clonotype was found once. This chain connects TRBV5-1 to TRBJ2-1; 8 bases line up with TRBD2. The CDR3 is 15 amino acids. Per the germline V gene, CDR1 is SGHRS and CDR2 is YFSETQ. V dropped 4 bases and J dropped 8; count of bases not matched to a gene: 11. In DNA form, the CDR3 reads TGCGCCAGCAGCCCCTCCAGCGGGAGTTTGTATGAGCAGTTCTTC. Encoded protein: CASSPSSGSLYEQFF.

This clonotype was found many times. The chain links TRBV21-1 to TRBJ1-2. TRBV21-1 is a listed pseudogene. CDR3 length: 10 amino acids. DNA for the CDR3: TGTGCCAGCTGCCGCTATGGCTACACCTTC. Protein sequence: CASCRYGYTF.

The sample holds a few counts of this clonotype. The V call is TRBV29-1, the J call TRBJ2-5; 9 bases are a match to TRBD1. CDR1 is SQVTM and CDR2 is ANQGSEA in the germline V gene. This CDR3 spans 14 amino acids. V lost 3 bases and J lost 5; bases outside the gene matches: 7. The CDR3 here is CSVEYRDRAETQYF. The CDR3 nucleotides are TGCAGCGTTGAGTACCGGGACAGGGCGGAGACCCAGTACTTC.

V gene TRBV9 combines with J gene TRBJ2-3, with D unclear. The CDR3 is 14 amino acids. The ends were cut back, 2 bases at V and 4 bases at J, with 11 bases in the middle. Germline V gives CDR1 SGDLS, CDR2 YYNGEE. CDR3 region: CASSVASYPDTQYF. The DNA of the CDR3 is TGTGCCAGCAGCGTTGCCTCATATCCAGATACGCAGTATTTT.

There are many counts of this clonotype. This chain joins TRBV6-1 and TRBJ1-2; weak D call: TRBD1 (6 bases). The CDR3 sequence is 14 residues long. Germline V gene sequence: CDR1 MNHNS, CDR2 SASEGT. V dropped 7 bases and J dropped 4 bases, with 16 bases sitting between them. The CDR3 DNA reads TGTGCCAGCACTCAAGGTCAGGGGCCCTATGGCTACACCTTC. It encodes CASTQGQGPYGYTF.

This clonotype was detected ten times or more. The CDR3 protein is CSASWRAGDTQYF. The CDR3, as DNA: TGCAGTGCTAGTTGGAGGGCTGGAGATACGCAGTATTTT. The gene calls are TRBV20-1 and TRBJ2-3, with TRBD2 as a possible D gene (6 bases). Trimming left V 3 bases short and J 5 bases short, with 12 bases between. The V gene's germline CDR1 is DFQATT and CDR2 SNEGSKA (reference sequence). This CDR3 has 13 amino acids.

This clonotype is medium-sized within its sample. This chain connects TRBV12-3 or TRBV12-4 to TRBJ1-5, with D unresolved. Trimming pared 6 bases from V and 7 bases from J, leaving 10 bases between. This CDR3 has 12 residues. The CDR3 sequence is CASSSYGQPQHF. CDR3 DNA: TGTGCCAGCAGCTCGTACGGACAGCCCCAGCATTTT.

This clonotype was seen at least ten times. The J gene is TRBJ2-4, the V gene TRBV18; D is uncertain. The CDR3 is made up of 13 amino acids. Trimming took off 5 bases at V and 1 base at J, with 6 bases between the two ends. The V gene's germline CDR1 is KGHSH and CDR2 LQKENI. The DNA for the CDR3 is TGTGCCAGCTCAAGGGCTGCCAAAAACATTCAGTACTTC. This encodes CASSRAAKNIQYF.

By its share, this clonotype is medium-sized. This chain links TRBV5-1 with TRBJ1-3, with 8 positions matching TRBD1. The CDR3 sequence is 17 residues long. The germline CDR1 and CDR2 sequences are SGHRS and YFSETQ. The junction had 12 bases not matched to a gene; V was cut back by 4 bases and J by 3 bases. CDR3: CASSPGPAGGFGNTIYF. The CDR3 DNA sequence: TGCGCCAGCAGCCCGGGGCCTGCAGGGGGCTTTGGAAACACCATATATTTT.

In its sample, this clonotype was seen many times. The CDR3 bases are TGCGCCAGCAGCCAAGTCCCGGGGAGTGAAAAACTGTTTTTT. Its protein is CASSQVPGSEKLFF. This chain links TRBV4-1 with TRBJ1-4; D call uncertain. V was cut by 1 base and J by 7 bases, with 10 bases left in between. The length of the CDR3 is 14 residues. The V gene's germline CDR1 is MGHRA and CDR2 YSYEKL.

This clonotype was counted ten times or more. The J gene is TRBJ2-6, the V gene TRBV28; 8 nucleotides match TRBD1. Germline trimming cut 8 bases from V and 9 bases from J; bases unmatched to any gene: 3. Germline CDR1 reads MDHEN; CDR2 reads SYDVKM. The CDR3 is 12 residues long. CDR3 amino acids: CASGTGSNVLTF. The DNA for the CDR3 is TGTGCCAGCGGGACAGGAAGCAACGTCCTGACTTTC. The variable domain in full, completed from reference TRBV28 and TRBJ2-6, reads DVKVTQSSRYLVKRTGEKVFLECVQDMDHENMFWYRQDPGLGLRLIYFSYDVKMKEKGDIPEGYSVSREKKERFSLILESASTNQTSMYLCASGTGSNVLTFGAGSRLTVL.

The sample holds many counts of this clonotype. V is TRBV2 and J is TRBJ2-7, with TRBD2 identical over 8 bases. The germline gives CDR1 SNHLY, CDR2 FYNNEI. The CDR3 length is 12 residues. Trimming removed 4 bases from V and 11 bases from J; junction bases left unmatched: 7. CDR3 amino acids: CASSATSGAEYF. The CDR3 DNA is TGTGCCAGCAGTGCCACTAGCGGAGCAGAGTACTTC.

This clonotype was recorded at least ten times. The chain is built from TRBV7-3 and TRBJ2-1; the D gene could be TRBD1 or TRBD2 (5 bases each). Germline assignment: CDR1 SGHTA and CDR2 FQGTGA. The germline V and J ends were trimmed by 5 bases and 8 bases, with 13 bases remaining between them. The CDR3 runs 13 residues. CDR3 bases: TGTGCCAGCAGCCCTCAGGTGGGGGATGAGCAGTTCTTC. This sequence encodes CASSPQVGDEQFF.

The table lists this clonotype with many counts. The chain has TRBV12-3 or TRBV12-4 and TRBJ2-5; D call uncertain. Trimming took off 6 bases at V and 3 bases at J, with 8 bases between the two ends. The length of the CDR3 is 12 residues. CDR3 coding DNA: TGTGCCAGCAGACGGGCCGAAGAGACCCAGTACTTC. As protein: CASRRAEETQYF.

This clonotype was detected ten times or more. The chain is built from TRBV24-1 and TRBJ2-1; D is unclear. The CDR3 runs to 16 residues. The V gene's germline CDR1 is KGHDR and CDR2 SFDVKD. The ends were cut back, 2 bases at V and 0 bases at J, with 10 bases in the middle. In nucleotides, the CDR3 is TGTGCCACCAGTGATTCAACACAGAGCTCCTACAATGAGCAGTTCTTC. It translates to CATSDSTQSSYNEQFF.

Ten or more counts support this clonotype. The chain combines TRBV5-1 with TRBJ2-2; D tentatively reads TRBD1 or TRBD2 (6 bases each). Germline CDR1 is SGHRS and CDR2 is YFSETQ. CDR3 length: 15 residues. The V gene lost 1 base and the J gene lost 3 bases, with 10 bases spanning the gap. CDR3 protein: CASSLRGEYTGELFF. The CDR3 DNA reads as TGCGCCAGCAGCTTGAGGGGGGAATACACCGGGGAGCTGTTTTTT.

This clonotype was counted ten times or more. The chain couples TRBV29-1 to TRBJ1-1; D gene ambiguous. The germline V gene has CDR1 SQVTM and CDR2 ANQGSEA. Trimming removed 0 bases from V and 11 bases from J, with 7 bases in between. The CDR3 loop spans 10 amino acids. CDR3 DNA: TGCAGCGTTGAAGATCCCAGGGCTTTCTTT. Encoded protein: CSVEDPRAFF. Complete variable domain (other parts from reference TRBV29-1 and TRBJ1-1): SAVISQKPSRDICQRGTSLTIQCQVDSQVTMMFWYRQQPGQSLTLIATANQGSEATYESGFVIDKFPISRPNLTFSTLTVSNMSPEDSSIYLCSVEDPRAFFGQGTRLTVV.

Many counts were recorded for this clonotype. The rearrangement joins TRBV12-3 or TRBV12-4 to TRBJ1-4, with 7 bases matching TRBD1. Trimming removed 5 bases from V and 6 bases from J; junction bases left unmatched: 6. This CDR3 region has 14 residues. In DNA, the CDR3 is TGTGCCAGCAGTCCAGGGGGGTTACATGAAAAACTGTTTTTT. It translates to CASSPGGLHEKLFF.

This clonotype was detected many times. The rearrangement uses TRBV25-1 and TRBJ2-3; 7 nucleotides agree with TRBD2. With 1 base clipped from V and 0 bases from J, the junction kept 4 bases outside the gene matches. The CDR3 runs 16 residues. Germline loops: CDR1 MGHDK, CDR2 SYGVNS. CDR3 in amino acids: CASSELAGASTDTQYF. As DNA, the CDR3 is TGTGCCAGCAGTGAATTGGCGGGAGCTAGCACAGATACGCAGTATTTT. Complete variable domain (other parts from reference TRBV25-1 and TRBJ2-3): EADIYQTPRYLVIGTGKKITLECSQTMGHDKMYWYQQDPGMELHLIHYSYGVNSTEKGDLSSESTVSRIRTEHFPLTLESARPSHTSQYLCASSELAGASTDTQYFGPGTRLTVL.

This clonotype was counted ten times or more. The chain links TRBV28 to TRBJ1-6; TRBD1 is a possible D gene (6 bases). The CDR3 has 16 residues. CDR1 MDHEN and CDR2 SYDVKM come from the germline V gene. Between the trimmed V and J ends, which lost 8 bases and 5 bases, there was a span of 19 bases. This chain's CDR3 is CASRRGGRTNNSPLHF. As DNA, the CDR3 is TGTGCCAGCCGCCGGGGGGGCAGGACCAATAATTCACCCCTCCACTTT.

Ten or more counts support this clonotype. The CDR3 spells CASSVEGAMNTEAFF. CDR3 nucleotide sequence: TGTGCCAGCAGCGTAGAGGGAGCGATGAACACTGAAGCTTTCTTT. The chain has TRBV9 and TRBJ1-1; D gene uncertain. V was cut by 0 bases and J by 0 bases, with 9 bases left in between. CDR1 is SGDLS and CDR2 is YYNGEE in the germline V gene. CDR3 size: 15 residues.

The genes are TRBV2 and TRBJ2-7, with 12 bases identical to TRBD2. Germline assignment: CDR1 SNHLY and CDR2 FYNNEI. The J segment lost 4 bases and the V segment lost 4 bases, leaving 11 bases of the junction unmatched. The CDR3 has 17 amino acids. The CDR3 here is CASSANMGTSGRYEQYF. CDR3 bases: TGTGCCAGCAGTGCCAATATGGGGACTAGCGGGCGTTACGAGCAGTACTTC. Full variable domain (rest looked up from reference TRBV2 and TRBJ2-7): EPEVTQTPSHQVTQMGQEVILRCVPISNHLYFYWYRQILGQKVEFLVSFYNNEISEKSEIFDDQFSVERPDGSNFTLKIRSTKLEDSAMYFCASSANMGTSGRYEQYFGPGTRLTVT.

This clonotype has a count of ten or more. The chain joins TRBV3-1 to TRBJ2-2; TRBD2 matches 15 bases. CDR1 and CDR2 (germline): LGHDT, YNNKEL (reference sequence). V lost 1 base to trimming and J lost 3 bases; unmatched junction nucleotides: 6. The CDR3 has 19 amino acids. For the CDR3, the DNA is TGTGCCAGCAGCCAAGCCGGACTAGCGGGAGGGCCGTACACCGGGGAGCTGTTTTTT. Amino acids: CASSQAGLAGGPYTGELFF.

V gene TRBV20-1 combines with J gene TRBJ2-1, with TRBD2 identical over 9 bases. Trimming cost V 1 base and J 8 bases; bases outside gene matches: 6. CDR3 length: 14 amino acids. Germline-derived CDR1 and CDR2 are DFQATT and SNEGSKA (reference sequence). The CDR3: CSARVAGGPDEQFF. The CDR3 DNA sequence: TGCAGTGCTAGAGTTGCGGGAGGGCCGGATGAGCAGTTCTTC.